This is a list of T cell receptor beta chains from one sample in a study of blood T cell repertoires in COVID-19. Profiling relied on immunoSEQ multiplex PCR, and the TCRdb table lists in-frame clones only, not all of them. The sample consists of 75,000 or so clones, roughly 84% of them appearing once. What was sequenced was peripheral blood. The receptors originated from a man aged 50 to 59 with acute or convalescent COVID-19. Each CDR3 is given without its conserved first and last residue. D genes are given only for firm matches. Size tells how often a clone was seen (once, few, many) or the class of an expanded clone, and some rows leave it out.

clone size,CDR3 length,V gene,D gene,CDR3 protein
-,12,TRBV6-2/TRBV6-3,TRBD1,ASSSGGPSNEQF
-,14,TRBV3-1/TRBV3-2,-,ASSQSYGDSGNTIY
-,16,TRBV5-6,TRBD1,ASSLGPDEDRGRSPLH
-,13,TRBV4-3,TRBD1,ASSDNRDRGIGYT
-,14,TRBV7-3,-,ASSLTAGAGANVLT
-,13,TRBV24-1,-,ATSEQGRGNQPQH
-,13,TRBV7-9,-,ASSLGSTPTYEQY
-,19,TRBV10-1,TRBD2,ASSAGVILAGGGGSYNEQF
-,15,TRBV7-8,TRBD1,ASSPSRGTSTNEKLF
-,15,TRBV9,-,ASSVALAGSFYNEQF
-,15,TRBV19,TRBD2,ASSGGLGTRARNEQF
-,11,TRBV28,TRBD2,ASSLGLGRAQY
-,12,TRBV5-1,-,ASSFVGDGYEQY
-,11,TRBV2,-,ASRRDGNQPQH
-,13,TRBV6-5,-,ASSQFLGQYQPQH
-,14,TRBV24-1,TRBD2,ATSRTSGGGYDTQY
-,12,TRBV15,TRBD1,ATSPDRGGYGYT
once,11,TRBV4-1,TRBD1,ASSLGTGGFFF
-,12,TRBV5-4,-,ASTQGQGAETQY
-,15,TRBV19,-,ASTLGARFSLNTEAF
-,14,TRBV18,TRBD2,ASSSKSGISTDTQY
-,12,TRBV19,-,ASSIGPANYGYT
-,13,TRBV11-3,-,ASSLVSGLNERQF
once,13,TRBV6-6,TRBD1,ASSSFRTGKGGYT
few,10,TRBV29-1,-,SVDRDNYGYT
-,16,TRBV5-5,TRBD1,ASSQTLGQARQNSPLH
-,10,TRBV5-6,-,ASSFGADTQY
-,11,TRBV19,-,ASSIRTMNEQY
-,12,TRBV30,TRBD1,AWSTGQGSSPLH
-,12,TRBV6-5,-,ATRGQGRSGELF
-,13,TRBV7-9,-,ASSFGVYSNQPQH